This T cell receptor (beta chain) was observed in a study of blood T cell repertoires in COVID-19. Original analysis: Amplification with reference gene primers provided the estimates of nucleated cell counts. Sequencing used immunoSEQ multiplex PCR; TCRdb keeps in-frame clones, though not all of them. D and trimming were read from the DNA, whereas the V and J calls and clone size are those reported in that table. The sample includes tens of thousands of clones, about 84% of them seen just once. Germline V gene lookup returns CDR1 SGHRS and CDR2 YFSETQ. The CDR3 extends over 15 amino acids. V gave up 1 base and J gave up 4 bases, with 11 bases separating them.

The sequenced material came from peripheral blood. The sequence came from a man aged 45-65 years with active COVID-19. This chain uses TRBV5-1 with TRBJ2-2, with D maybe TRBD2 (6 bases). DNA for the CDR3: TGCGCCAGCAGCTTGTATGGGGGAGGCACCGGGGAGCTGTTTTTT. It encodes CASSLYGGGTGELFF.